This TCR beta chain was identified in a study of blood T cell repertoires in COVID-19. Study background: Acute and convalescent COVID-19 specimens originated in the United States, Italy and Spain. Sources were T cells, B-cell-depleted T cells, or PBMCs; the material itself was cDNA or gDNA.

The CDR3 extends over 12 amino acids. The ends were cut back, 6 bases at V and 3 bases at J, with 8 bases in the middle. In germline, CDR1 is LGHDT, CDR2 YNNKEL (reference sequence). Authors' methods: Estimates of nucleated cell counts were drawn from the amplification of reference gene primers. The assay was immunoSEQ multiplex PCR, and TCRdb's table has in-frame clones only and misses some. D and trimming come from the DNA, and the V and J calls and clone size come from that table. The sample lists approximately 350,000 clones; approximately 91% were seen once. Sequenced sample: peripheral blood. The rearrangement links TRBV3-1 (or the pseudogene TRBV3-2) to TRBJ2-5; TRBD2 is a possible D gene (5 bases). The source is a woman between 70 and 85 years old with COVID-19, enrolled during active disease. The CDR3 bases are TGTGCCAGCAGTCGGACTGAAGAGACCCAGTACTTC. It translates to CASSRTEETQYF.